Shown below are 14 T cell receptor beta chains from a single sample sequenced in a study of T cells after yellow fever vaccination. One entry per CDR3 protein, called by TCRdb with MiXCR from the 5' RACE reads. The sample lists some 240,000 distinct CDR3 sequences, around 4.9% occurring once. Sequenced here: CD4+ T cells sorted from PBMCs, sampled on the day of the yellow fever booster vaccination. These receptors came from a man aged 18 to 29 who received the YFV17D yellow fever vaccine.

The chain uses TRBV4-3 and TRBJ1-2; 7 bases are a match to TRBD1. Trimming at V came to 3 bases and at J to 3 bases, leaving 4 bases not matched to a gene. Germline V gene lookup returns CDR1 LGHNA and CDR2 YSLEER. The CDR3 spans 14 residues. The CDR3 DNA reads as TGCGCCAGCAGCCAGGCAGGGGGAGACTATGGCTACACCTTC. It is translated as CASSQAGGDYGYTF.

This clonotype appeared many times. V and J are TRBV15 and TRBJ2-7; 8 positions match TRBD1. Trimming took 1 base from V and 2 from J; bases not matched to a gene: 4. In germline, CDR1 is LNHNV, CDR2 YYDKDF (reference sequence). The CDR3 sequence is 15 residues long. As DNA, the CDR3 is TGTGCCACCAGCAGAGGGAGGACAGGGCCCTACGAGCAGTACGTC. As protein: CATSRGRTGPYEQYV.

V is TRBV5-1 and J is TRBJ2-6; TRBD1 matches 7 bases. The CDR3 length is 16 residues. V lost 4 bases, J lost 0 bases, and 4 bases stayed unmatched. From germline, CDR1 is SGHRS and CDR2 YFSETQ. In DNA, the CDR3 is TGCGCCAGCAGCAGGGGACAGCCCTCTGGGGCCAACGTCCTGACTTTC. Protein sequence: CASSRGQPSGANVLTF.

This clonotype appeared a few times. This sequence joins TRBV7-9 and TRBJ2-3; 8 positions match TRBD2. V lost 4 bases to trimming and J lost 2 bases; unmatched junction nucleotides: 11. This CDR3 is 17 amino acids long. Germline V gene sequence: CDR1 SEHNR, CDR2 FQNEAQ (reference sequence). The CDR3 loop is CASSSPGAGGFTDTQYF. Here the CDR3 DNA reads TGTGCCAGCAGCTCCCCTGGGGCGGGGGGCTTCACAGATACGCAGTATTTT.

This clonotype was picked up many times. The rearrangement joins TRBV5-1 to TRBJ2-1, with 8 bases aligning to TRBD2. The CDR3 totals 16 residues. Germline assignment: CDR1 SGHRS and CDR2 YFSETQ. V shed 4 bases, J shed 0 bases, and the junction held 6 bases outside the gene matches. The CDR3 bases are TGCGCCAGCAGCGCTAGCGGGCGGAGCTCCTACAATGAGCAGTTCTTC. Protein: CASSASGRSSYNEQFF.

A remark on this clonotype: A much larger clone lies a single base off, so this may be a read error. This chain connects TRBV7-2 to TRBJ2-5; TRBD2 matches at 7 bases. The length of the CDR3 is 14 residues. Germline CDR1 and CDR2: SGHTA and FQGNSA. The CDR3 DNA reads TGTGCCAGCTGCTTAGGACTAGATCAAGAGACCCAGTACTTC. This encodes CASCLGLDQETQYF.

This clonotype was seen at least ten times. The chain uses TRBV5-1 and TRBJ2-5; D gene unclear. Germline values: CDR1 SGHRS, CDR2 YFSETQ. Trimming pared 4 bases from V and 4 bases from J, leaving 8 bases between. This CDR3 has 12 residues. The CDR3 coding sequence is TGCGCCAGCAGCCGGCCCCCAGAGACCCAGTACTTC. This codes for CASSRPPETQYF.

This clonotype was seen a handful of times. The gene calls are TRBV4-1 and TRBJ1-1; maybe TRBD1 (5 bases). The CDR3 is 17 amino acids. The germline V gene has CDR1 MGHRA and CDR2 YSYEKL. Trimming removed 3 bases at V and 4 bases at J, with 21 bases between. The CDR3 DNA is TGCGCCAGCAGCCACCTTAAGGCGGGCCATGGGGCCACTGAAGCTTTCTTT. This encodes CASSHLKAGHGATEAFF.

This clonotype was recorded a few times. V gene TRBV6-2 or TRBV6-3 combines with J gene TRBJ2-7; unclear D gene. V was pared by 4 bases and J by 1 base, with 11 bases between. The germline V gene has CDR1 MNHEY and CDR2 SVGEGT. The CDR3 loop spans 14 amino acids. The CDR3 protein is CASSSLSESYEQYV. The CDR3 DNA is TGTGCCAGCAGTTCTCTCTCTGAGTCCTACGAGCAGTACGTC.

Note on this clonotype: A much larger clone differs by one base, so this may be a read error. The gene calls are TRBV6-5 and TRBJ2-3, with D uncertain. The germline V gene has CDR1 MNHEY and CDR2 SVGAGI. The CDR3 length is 13 residues. Trimming cost V 2 bases and J 1 base, with 4 bases left between them. The CDR3 bases are TGTGCCAGCAGTTACCCGGGCACAGATACGCAGTATTTT. Encoded protein: CASSYPGTDTQYF.

The sample holds many counts of this clonotype. The chain recombines TRBV7-2 with TRBJ2-2; 9 nucleotides align to TRBD1. CDR1 and CDR2 (germline): SGHTA, FQGNSA. With V trimmed by 5 bases and J by 6 bases, 7 bases remained unmatched. This CDR3 region has 15 residues. The CDR3 DNA sequence: TGTGCCAGCAGCCCCACAGGGGGCACTGCCGGGGAGCTGTTTTTT. Translating gives CASSPTGGTAGELFF.

This clonotype showed up just a few times. The rearrangement links TRBV20-1 to TRBJ1-6; D possibly corresponds to TRBD1 (6 bases). V lost 3 bases and J 7 bases, leaving 16 bases between the germline ends. Germline values: CDR1 DFQATT, CDR2 SNEGSKA (reference sequence). The CDR3 sequence is 15 residues long. CDR3 coding DNA: TGCAGTGCTAGGGTCCCAGGGGACAAAAATTCACCCCTCCACTTT. Encoded protein: CSARVPGDKNSPLHF.

This clonotype appeared a few times. The rearrangement uses TRBV20-1 and TRBJ1-5; no clear D. Germline V CDR1 and CDR2: DFQATT, SNEGSKA (reference sequence). This CDR3 has 15 residues. The V end lost 0 bases, the J end lost 2 bases, and 11 bases lay between the germline ends. The CDR3 region is CSARDSWGGNQPQHF. Written as DNA, the CDR3 is TGCAGTGCTAGAGATTCATGGGGAGGCAATCAGCCCCAGCATTTT.

The CDR3 protein is CSAPVAGIHYNEQFF. CDR3 coding DNA: TGCAGTGCTCCAGTTGCGGGGATCCACTACAATGAGCAGTTCTTC. The chain employs TRBV20-1 and TRBJ2-1; D may be TRBD2 (6 bases). V dropped 5 bases and J dropped 3 bases, with 17 bases sitting between them. CDR1 DFQATT and CDR2 SNEGSKA come from the germline V gene (reference sequence). This CDR3 contains 15 residues.